These 28 T cell receptor beta chains were all obtained from the same sample, sequenced in a study of graft-versus-host responses after intestinal transplantation. These receptors have no known antigen. The table came from immunoSEQ multiplex PCR; TCRdb's copy has only in-frame clones and leaves some out. The table has some 48,000 clones, roughly 95% seen once. Here the sequenced sample was unstimulated CD8+ T cells sorted from spleen or lymph node cells, taken before transplant. The receptors originated from a human donor who was the organ donor for an intestinal transplant.

This clone was seen a single time. The chain uses TRBV27 and TRBJ1-1, with a tentative D call TRBD1 (6 bases). The germline V and J ends were trimmed by 5 bases and 4 bases, with 17 bases remaining between them. The CDR3 loop spans 15 amino acids. Germline V lookup: CDR1 MNHEY, CDR2 SMNVEV (reference sequence). CDR3 protein: CASSPLSRGGTEAFF. CDR3 DNA sequence: TGTGCCAGCAGTCCCCTGAGCAGGGGAGGCACTGAAGCTTTCTTT.

The chain joins TRBV10-2 to TRBJ2-6; 7 positions match TRBD1. Germline trimming cut 2 bases from V and 6 bases from J; bases unmatched to any gene: 22. CDR1 is WSHSY and CDR2 is SAAADI in the germline V gene. CDR3 length: 21 residues. CDR3 region: CASSEPPTGTVTYLEANVLTF. In DNA, the CDR3 is TGCGCCAGCAGTGAGCCACCGACCGGGACAGTTACATATCTGGAGGCCAACGTCCTGACTTTC.

The chain combines TRBV4-1 with TRBJ2-1, with D unclear. The ends were cut back, 2 bases at V and 0 bases at J, with 8 bases in the middle. This CDR3 comprises 15 residues. In germline, CDR1 is MGHRA, CDR2 YSYEKL. CDR3 sequence (DNA): TGCGCCAGCAGCCAAACAGAGAGCTCCTACAATGAGCAGTTCTTC. Amino acids: CASSQTESSYNEQFF.

The chain carries TRBV19 and TRBJ2-7; TRBD1 is a possible D gene (5 bases). The V end lost 5 bases, the J end lost 4 bases, and 9 bases lay between the germline ends. CDR1 is LNHDA, CDR2 SQIVND, per germline (reference sequence). The CDR3 consists of 12 residues. The CDR3 here is CASSPDSYEQYF. CDR3 sequence (DNA): TGTGCCAGTAGTCCCGACAGTTACGAGCAGTACTTC.

This clone appeared a few times. This chain connects TRBV7-9 to TRBJ2-5; 16 bases agree with TRBD2. Germline V gene sequence: CDR1 SEHNR, CDR2 FQNEAQ (reference sequence). V was pared by 5 bases and J by 5 bases, with 11 bases of the junction left unmatched. The CDR3 is made up of 18 amino acids. The CDR3 DNA is TGTGCCAGCAGCGGAGAGTTGGGACTAGCGGGGGGGCTGGAGACCCAGTACTTC. It yields the protein CASSGELGLAGGLETQYF.

V usage is TRBV27 and J usage is TRBJ2-7, with 7 nucleotides matching TRBD1. CDR3 length equals 13 residues. Looked up from germline, CDR1 is MNHEY and CDR2 is SMNVEV (reference sequence). Unmatched junction bases numbered 4, after V lost 5 bases and J lost 3 bases. The CDR3 coding sequence is TGTGCCAGCAGTCTACGACAGGGCTACGAGCAGTACTTC. Translation gives CASSLRQGYEQYF.

This sequence joins TRBV7-2 and TRBJ2-2, with unresolved D. Germline CDR1 and CDR2: SGHTA and FQGNSA. V lost 5 bases and J lost 1, with 5 bases in between. The CDR3 extends over 13 amino acids. DNA of the CDR3: TGTGCCAGCAGCGGGATGAACACCGGGGAGCTGTTTTTT. Its translation: CASSGMNTGELFF.

The table lists this clone with a count of one. The rearrangement joins TRBV27 to TRBJ2-3; 8 nucleotides align to TRBD1. The trim removed 5 bases at V and 1 base at J, leaving 8 bases unmatched. The CDR3 runs to 16 residues. Germline V gene data show CDR1 as MNHEY and CDR2 as SMNVEV (reference sequence). The CDR3 DNA sequence: TGTGCCAGCAGTCCGACGACAGGGGTGGGCACAGATACGCAGTATTTT. Translating it yields CASSPTTGVGTDTQYF.

CDR3 in amino acids: CASSDAGYLEQFF. The DNA for the CDR3 is TGTGCCAGCAGTGACGCGGGTTACCTGGAGCAGTTCTTC. The V and J genes are TRBV6-1 and TRBJ2-1; possibly TRBD2 for D (5 bases). CDR1 is MNHNS and CDR2 is SASEGT in the germline V gene. The CDR3 length is 13 residues. Trimming left V 3 bases short and J 10 bases short, with 13 bases between.

For the CDR3, the DNA is TGTGCCAGCAGCCTCGGCCCCAACGACAGGGCAACTAATAATTCACCCCTCCACTTT. Translating gives CASSLGPNDRATNNSPLHF. This sequence joins TRBV11-2 and TRBJ1-6, with 7 bases identical to TRBD1. Germline trimming cut 5 bases from V and 5 bases from J; bases unmatched to any gene: 18. CDR1 and CDR2 from the germline V gene are SGHAT and FQNNGV. The CDR3 runs 19 residues.

The rearrangement joins TRBV6-5 to TRBJ2-3, with 10 bases identical to TRBD1. The J segment lost 1 base and the V segment lost 6 bases, leaving 4 bases of the junction unmatched. The germline gives CDR1 MNHEY, CDR2 SVGAGI. There are 15 residues in the CDR3. The CDR3 loop is CASSRTGGRTDTQYF. CDR3 sequence (DNA): TGTGCCAGCAGCCGGACAGGGGGGCGCACAGATACGCAGTATTTT.

The chain combines TRBV30 with TRBJ2-2, with D perhaps TRBD2 (5 bases). The CDR3 is 11 amino acids. Germline V lookup: CDR1 GTSNPN, CDR2 SVGIG (reference sequence). The ends were cut back, 5 bases at V and 6 bases at J, with 7 bases in the middle. CDR3: CAWRGAGELFF. CDR3 sequence (DNA): TGTGCCTGGCGGGGAGCCGGGGAGCTGTTTTTT. Drawing the rest from reference TRBV30 and TRBJ2-2, the complete variable domain is SQTIHQWPATLVQPVGSPLSLECTVEGTSNPNLYWYRQAAGRGLQLLFYSVGIGQISSEVPQNLSASRPQDRQFILSSKKLLLSDSGFYLCAWRGAGELFFGEGSRLTVL.

V gene TRBV27 combines with J gene TRBJ2-3; 9 nucleotides align to TRBD2. This CDR3 has 15 amino acids. In germline, CDR1 is MNHEY, CDR2 SMNVEV (reference sequence). J gave up 3 bases and V 4 bases, and 5 bases lay outside the gene matches. CDR3 protein: CASSSTSGRTDTQYF. CDR3 nucleotides: TGTGCCAGCAGTTCGACTAGCGGACGTACAGATACGCAGTATTTT.

This CDR3 is CASSQSEDQETQYF. The CDR3 region has the DNA TGTGCCAGCAGCCAATCAGAAGACCAAGAGACCCAGTACTTC. This chain uses TRBV14 with TRBJ2-5; no firm D call. Trimming left V 2 bases short and J 0 bases short, with 7 bases between. The CDR3 spans 14 residues. Germline CDR1 and CDR2: SGHDN and FVKESK.

The chain joins TRBV9 to TRBJ2-1, with 10 bases fitting TRBD2. The CDR3 spans 16 residues. Trimming at V came to 7 bases and at J to 4 bases, leaving 11 bases not matched to a gene. Germline values: CDR1 SGDLS, CDR2 YYNGEE. CDR3 sequence reads: CASSPSGGARYNEQFF. Written as DNA, the CDR3 is TGTGCCAGCTCGCCGAGCGGGGGGGCTAGGTACAATGAGCAGTTCTTC.

J is TRBJ2-7 and V is TRBV6-1, with D hard to call. The V gene lost 6 bases and the J gene lost 2 bases, with 14 bases spanning the gap. The CDR3 consists of 14 residues. CDR1 and CDR2 (germline): MNHNS, SASEGT. DNA of the CDR3: TGTGCCAGCAGCCAAGGGCGGACGGCCTACGAGCAGTACTTC. Amino acids: CASSQGRTAYEQYF.

This chain links TRBV5-4 with TRBJ1-4, with 9 nucleotides matching TRBD1. V was clipped by 0 bases and J by 3 bases; unmatched bases: 6. From germline, CDR1 is SGHNT and CDR2 YYREEE (reference sequence). The CDR3 length is 17 residues. CDR3 DNA: TGTGCCAGCAGCTTGGTGGGACAGGGTCTTGCTAATGAAAAACTGTTTTTT. Translating it yields CASSLVGQGLANEKLFF.

CDR3 coding DNA: TGTGCCAGCAGCTCCCCGGGGGCTGATGAAAAACTGTTTTTT. Protein product: CASSSPGADEKLFF. The rearrangement links TRBV11-3 to TRBJ1-4; a possible D gene is TRBD1 (6 bases). The CDR3 runs to 14 residues. The germline gives CDR1 SGHNT, CDR2 YENEEA. The V end lost 4 bases, the J end lost 6 bases, and 12 bases lay between the germline ends.

The gene calls are TRBV5-4 and TRBJ2-3; weak D call: TRBD2 (5 bases). This CDR3 contains 15 residues. Trimming took off 0 bases at V and 3 bases at J, with 11 bases between the two ends. Germline V lookup: CDR1 SGHNT, CDR2 YYREEE (reference sequence). The CDR3 DNA sequence: TGTGCCAGCAGCTTGGAAGCTAGCCCAACAGATACGCAGTATTTT. Its protein is CASSLEASPTDTQYF.

The chain has TRBV6-1 and TRBJ2-1, with 11 bases that match TRBD2. J was trimmed by 4 bases and V by 4 bases; bases with no gene match: 9. CDR3 length equals 17 residues. Looked up from germline, CDR1 is MNHNS and CDR2 is SASEGT. The CDR3 is CASSGGLADGRYNEQFF. The CDR3 DNA follows: TGTGCCAGCAGTGGGGGACTAGCGGATGGTCGGTACAATGAGCAGTTCTTC.

The J gene is TRBJ2-7, the V gene TRBV23-1; 10 nucleotides agree with TRBD1. TRBV23-1 is annotated as an ORF whose role is uncertain. The trim removed 3 bases at V and 5 bases at J, leaving 4 bases unmatched. This CDR3 has 14 amino acids. The CDR3 DNA is TGCGCCAGCAGTCACCCCGGGACAGGGGACGAGCAGTACTTC. This encodes CASSHPGTGDEQYF.

The chain links TRBV27 to TRBJ2-7, with 12 bases that match TRBD2. Germline loops: CDR1 MNHEY, CDR2 SMNVEV (reference sequence). The CDR3 spans 15 residues. The J segment lost 5 bases and the V segment lost 4 bases, leaving 6 bases of the junction unmatched. For the CDR3, the DNA is TGTGCCAGCAGTTCTCTAGCGGGGGGGCCTCACGAGCAGTACTTC. This translates into CASSSLAGGPHEQYF.

V usage is TRBV2 and J usage is TRBJ1-5; 9 bases are a match to TRBD1. The CDR3 has 14 amino acids. Per the germline V gene, CDR1 is SNHLY and CDR2 is FYNNEI. The J segment lost 4 bases and the V segment lost 8 bases, leaving 6 bases of the junction unmatched. The CDR3 DNA sequence: TGTGCCAGCCGCTGGGACAGGGAAAATCAGCCCCAGCATTTT. Translated: CASRWDRENQPQHF.

The J gene is TRBJ2-2, the V gene TRBV7-9, with TRBD2 matching 8 bases. The CDR3 contains 16 residues. Germline V gene data show CDR1 as SEHNR and CDR2 as FQNEAQ (reference sequence). V lost 6 bases, J lost 3 bases, and 9 bases stayed unmatched. The CDR3 sequence: CASSSSGGLDTGELFF. DNA of the CDR3: TGTGCCAGCAGTTCAAGCGGGGGCCTTGACACCGGGGAGCTGTTTTTT.

The CDR3, as DNA: TGTGCCAGCAGTTTATTAGGCGGCCACACAGATACGCAGTATTTT. This translates into CASSLLGGHTDTQYF. The chain carries TRBV27 and TRBJ2-3; no definite D call. With 1 base removed from V and 2 bases from J, the gap between germline ends came to 10 bases. The CDR3 loop spans 15 amino acids. CDR1 and CDR2 (germline): MNHEY, SMNVEV (reference sequence).

V usage is TRBV6-1 and J usage is TRBJ2-7; D is unclear. The CDR3 length is 13 residues. CDR1 and CDR2 (germline): MNHNS, SASEGT. Trimming shortened V by 8 bases and J by 2 bases, and 13 bases separated the two germline ends. CDR3 DNA sequence: TGTGCCAGCTCCATCACCCCCGCCTACGAGCAGTACTTC. Protein sequence: CASSITPAYEQYF.

The gene calls are TRBV27 and TRBJ1-2; TRBD1 matches 10 bases. The germline CDR1 and CDR2 sequences are MNHEY and SMNVEV (reference sequence). V lost 4 bases to trimming and J lost 5 bases; unmatched junction nucleotides: 7. CDR3 length: 15 residues. For the CDR3, the DNA is TGTGCCAGCAGTTCCTCCGGGACAGGGGTTTATGGCTACACCTTC. It is translated as CASSSSGTGVYGYTF.

V usage is TRBV7-9 and J usage is TRBJ1-4, with 7 positions matching TRBD1. From germline, CDR1 is SEHNR and CDR2 FQNEAQ (reference sequence). There are 17 residues in the CDR3. V lost 1 base, J lost 2 bases, and 7 bases stayed unmatched. DNA of the CDR3: TGTGCCAGCAGCTTAGGGGCCAGGGGGTTGACTAATGAAAAACTGTTTTTT. It codes for CASSLGARGLTNEKLFF. Variable domain in full (rest from reference TRBV7-9 and TRBJ1-4): DTGVSQNPRHKITKRGQNVTFRCDPISEHNRLYWYRQTLGQGPEFLTYFQNEAQLEKSRLLSDRFSAERPKGSFSTLEIQRTEQGDSAMYLCASSLGARGLTNEKLFFGSGTQLSVL.